These T cell receptor beta chains were read from a single sample in a study of control samples from healthy donors and cancer patients. Profiled with immunoSEQ multiplex PCR; TCRdb holds only in-frame clones, not every one. The data contain tens of thousands of clones, roughly 90% of them singletons. The specimen was blood. The receptors shown here come from a woman aged 70-85 years in good health. CDR3s include the opening cysteine and the closing phenylalanine or tryptophan. A D gene is named only where the DNA matches it firmly. Only some rows state a clone size, as once, few, many or a class for expanded clones.

d_call | j_call | v_call | clone_size | cdr3_aa | cdr3_nt
. | TRBJ2-1 | TRBV7-7 | . | CASSLGGARGSYNEQFF | TGTGCTAGCAGCTTAGGAGGGGCGAGAGGATCCTACAATGAGCAGTTCTTC
. | TRBJ1-3 | TRBV15 | . | CATSRDPGRGNTIYF | TGTGCCACCAGCAGAGATCCAGGGAGAGGAAACACCATATATTTT
. | TRBJ1-6 | TRBV19 | . | CASRESAGGNSPLHF | TGTGCCAGTAGGGAATCAGCGGGAGGTAATTCACCCCTCCACTTT
TRBD1 | TRBJ1-2 | TRBV14 | . | CASSPRGQGARGYTF | TGTGCCAGCAGCCCCAGAGGGCAGGGGGCGCGAGGCTACACCTTC
TRBD1 | TRBJ1-6 | TRBV2 | . | CASRGGGWSPLHF | TGTGCCAGTAGGGGAGGGGGCTGGTCACCCCTCCACTTT
TRBD2 | TRBJ2-1 | TRBV9 | . | CASSVALSGNFQFF | TGTGCCAGCAGCGTAGCTCTAAGCGGGAATTTTCAGTTCTTC
TRBD1 | TRBJ1-1 | TRBV5-1 | . | CASSSGQGNTEAFF | TGCGCCAGCAGCTCGGGACAGGGGAACACTGAAGCTTTCTTT
. | TRBJ1-3 | TRBV9 | few | CASSVQGNSGNTIYF | TGTGCCAGCAGCGTGCAGGGGAACTCTGGAAACACCATATATTTT
TRBD1 | TRBJ2-7 | TRBV6-6 | . | CASRTRTGPLYEQYF | TGTGCCAGCAGAACTCGGACAGGACCCCTCTACGAGCAGTACTTC
TRBD1 | TRBJ1-4 | TRBV3-1/TRBV3-2 | . | CASSQSGTGKEKLFF | TGTGCCAGCAGCCAATCCGGGACAGGGAAAGAAAAACTGTTTTTT